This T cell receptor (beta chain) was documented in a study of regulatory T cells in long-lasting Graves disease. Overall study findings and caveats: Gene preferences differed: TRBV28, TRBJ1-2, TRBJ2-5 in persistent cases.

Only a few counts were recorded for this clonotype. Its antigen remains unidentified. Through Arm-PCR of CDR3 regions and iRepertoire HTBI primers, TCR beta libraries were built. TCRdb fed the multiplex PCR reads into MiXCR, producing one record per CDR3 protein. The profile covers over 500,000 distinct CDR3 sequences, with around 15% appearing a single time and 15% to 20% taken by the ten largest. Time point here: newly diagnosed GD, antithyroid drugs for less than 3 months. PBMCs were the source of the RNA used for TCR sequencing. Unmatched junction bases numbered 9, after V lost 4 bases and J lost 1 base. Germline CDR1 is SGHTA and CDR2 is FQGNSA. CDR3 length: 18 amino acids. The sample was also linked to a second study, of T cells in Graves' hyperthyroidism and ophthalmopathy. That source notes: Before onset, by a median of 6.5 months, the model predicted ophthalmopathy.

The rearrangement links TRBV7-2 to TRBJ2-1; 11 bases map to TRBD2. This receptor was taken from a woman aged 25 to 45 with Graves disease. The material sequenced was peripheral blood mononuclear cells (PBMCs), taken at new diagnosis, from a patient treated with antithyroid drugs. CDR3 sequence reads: CASSSRGLAGGSYNEQFF. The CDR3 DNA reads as TGTGCCAGCAGCTCCAGAGGGCTAGCGGGAGGTTCCTACAATGAGCAGTTCTTC.